The rows below give T cell receptor beta chains drawn from one sample of a study of T cells in Graves' hyperthyroidism and ophthalmopathy. A single record per CDR3 protein comes from TCRdb applying MiXCR to the multiplex PCR reads. This sample has some 510,000 distinct CDR3 sequences, with about half found just once. Material: peripheral blood or thyroid tissue (not recorded which). These receptor sequences come from a young woman with Graves' hyperthyroidism. CDR3s include the opening cysteine and the closing phenylalanine or tryptophan. Each record gives: CDR3 protein, V gene, J gene.

cdr3_aa: CASLRTGGAYGYTF; v_call: TRBV19; j_call: TRBJ1-2
cdr3_aa: CASSRLESHKDTEAFF; v_call: TRBV2; j_call: TRBJ1-1
cdr3_aa: CASSVDPPLRLAGGYEQYF; v_call: TRBV7-6; j_call: TRBJ2-7
cdr3_aa: CASSDREIGYTF; v_call: TRBV7-6; j_call: TRBJ1-2
cdr3_aa: CASSLDASRSYEQYF; v_call: TRBV5-1; j_call: TRBJ2-7
cdr3_aa: CASTTAGGNTGELFF; v_call: TRBV11-2; j_call: TRBJ2-2
cdr3_aa: CASSQGLGSPLHF; v_call: TRBV14; j_call: TRBJ1-6
cdr3_aa: CASSLSEDTEAFF; v_call: TRBV7-9; j_call: TRBJ1-1
cdr3_aa: CSASRASYGYTF; v_call: TRBV20-1; j_call: TRBJ1-2
cdr3_aa: CASSFSNEGADYGYTF; v_call: TRBV7-3; j_call: TRBJ1-2
cdr3_aa: CATSESQDRVGGQETQYF; v_call: TRBV24-1; j_call: TRBJ2-5
cdr3_aa: CASGLLGEPETQYF; v_call: TRBV9; j_call: TRBJ2-5
cdr3_aa: CASSSERGYTF; v_call: TRBV7-9; j_call: TRBJ1-2
cdr3_aa: CATSDRGQPQHF; v_call: TRBV24-1; j_call: TRBJ1-5
cdr3_aa: CASSEMSGTEAFF; v_call: TRBV2; j_call: TRBJ1-1
cdr3_aa: CSVLWDRVEEQYF; v_call: TRBV29-1; j_call: TRBJ2-7
cdr3_aa: CASSPGGTNEKLFF; v_call: TRBV7-9; j_call: TRBJ1-4
cdr3_aa: CAISDMEENTEAFF; v_call: TRBV10-3; j_call: TRBJ1-1
cdr3_aa: CATSDPLTGKTEAFF; v_call: TRBV24-1; j_call: TRBJ1-1
cdr3_aa: CASSKTGGAQPQHF; v_call: TRBV19; j_call: TRBJ1-5
cdr3_aa: CASSSEGTYEQYF; v_call: TRBV12-3/TRBV12-4; j_call: TRBJ2-7
cdr3_aa: CASSTRVSGDTQYF; v_call: TRBV7-2; j_call: TRBJ2-3